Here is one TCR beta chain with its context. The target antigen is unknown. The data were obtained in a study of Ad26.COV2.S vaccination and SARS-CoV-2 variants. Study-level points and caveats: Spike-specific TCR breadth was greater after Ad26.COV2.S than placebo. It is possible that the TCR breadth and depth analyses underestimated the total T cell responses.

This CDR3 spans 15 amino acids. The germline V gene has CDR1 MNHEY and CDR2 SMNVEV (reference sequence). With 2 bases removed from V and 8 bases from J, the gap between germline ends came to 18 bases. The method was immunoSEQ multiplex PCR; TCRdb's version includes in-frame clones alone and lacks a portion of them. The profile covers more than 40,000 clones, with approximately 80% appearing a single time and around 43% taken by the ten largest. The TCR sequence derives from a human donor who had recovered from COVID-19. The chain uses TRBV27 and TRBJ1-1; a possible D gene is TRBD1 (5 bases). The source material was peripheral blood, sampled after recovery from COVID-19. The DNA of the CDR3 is TGTGCCAGCAGTTTAGGGGGGGTCACGAAAAGAGAAGCTTTCTTT. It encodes CASSLGGVTKREAFF.